The rows below give T cell receptor beta chains drawn from one sample of a study of blood T cells in healthy people across ages. In TCRdb, the 5' RACE reads were re-called with MiXCR into one record per CDR3 protein. The sample holds fewer than 2 million distinct CDR3 sequences, more than 35% seen once. Sequencing used blood. The origin of the receptors is a human donor in good health. The CDR3 runs from the conserved cysteine through the conserved F or W. Each record gives: clone size, J gene, V gene, D gene, CDR3 DNA, CDR3 protein. A D gene is named only where the DNA matches it firmly. A clone size is listed for some rows: how often the clone was seen (once, few, many), or a class if it is expanded.

few	TRBJ2-1	TRBV15	-	TGTGCCACCAGCAGAGAGGGGGCCGGTGTCTACAATGAGCAGTTCTTC	CATSREGAGVYNEQFF
few	TRBJ1-1	TRBV20-1	TRBD1	TGCAGTGCTAGGGCAGGGGGCGGGTCAGCTTTCTTT	CSARAGGGSAFF
few	TRBJ1-4	TRBV3-1	-	TGTGCCAGCAGCCAAGTCCCCGGACCTTTTGGAGAACTGTTTTTT	CASSQVPGPFGELFF
-	TRBJ2-7	TRBV3-1	-	TGTGCCAGCAGCCAAGCTCACGGAGGGCCCCCATACGATGAGCAGTACTTC	CASSQAHGGPPYDEQYF
-	TRBJ2-7	TRBV20-1	TRBD2	TGCAGTGCTACCGATCCGCGCGGGGGAATTGGCTACGAGCAGTACTTC	CSATDPRGGIGYEQYF
few	TRBJ1-2	TRBV27	TRBD1	TGTGCCAGCAGCCGACAGGGGCAAATGGGGGGCTACACCTTC	CASSRQGQMGGYTF
-	TRBJ1-4	TRBV12-3/TRBV12-4	-	TGTGCCAGCAGTTCCCAGAGTCCAACTAATGAAAAACTGTTTTTT	CASSSQSPTNEKLFF
many	TRBJ1-1	TRBV7-2	TRBD1	TGTGCCAGCAGCCTACAGGGGGTGAACACTGAAGCTTTCTTT	CASSLQGVNTEAFF
many	TRBJ2-5	TRBV7-2	-	TGTGCCAGCAGCTTGGCGGGGAGAGAGACCCAGTACTTC	CASSLAGRETQYF
few	TRBJ1-4	TRBV20-1	TRBD1	TGCAGTGCTCCAAATGACAGGGAGGATGAAAAACTGTTTTTT	CSAPNDREDEKLFF
-	TRBJ1-2	TRBV20-1	TRBD1	TGCAGTGCGACGACAGGGGGGCATTATGGCAACACCTTC	CSATTGGHYGNTF
-	TRBJ1-2	TRBV12-3/TRBV12-4	-	TGTGCCAGCAGTTTGCTTTCAGGGGATGGCTACACCTTC	CASSLLSGDGYTF
-	TRBJ1-2	TRBV20-1	-	TGCAGTGCTAGAAGCCGGCCGGGTAACTATGGCTACACCTTC	CSARSRPGNYGYTF
-	TRBJ1-2	TRBV5-1	-	TGCGCCAGCAGCTTGGAAGTTGAGGGTTCCTCTAACTATGGCTACACCTTC	CASSLEVEGSSNYGYTF
few	TRBJ2-7	TRBV12-5	-	TGTGCTAGTGGAAACCTCGACAGTTACGAGCAGTACTTC	CASGNLDSYEQYF
-	TRBJ2-5	TRBV4-2	TRBD1	TGTGCCAGCAGCCAACAAACAGGGACAGGAGGGACCCAGTACTTC	CASSQQTGTGGTQYF
-	TRBJ2-7	TRBV29-1	-	TGCAGCGTTGTTGGTATGACGGGGACCTACGAGCAGTACTTC	CSVVGMTGTYEQYF
-	TRBJ2-5	TRBV10-3	-	TGTGCCATCAGCAAGGGGGGAGGGGGCGTCGGAGAGACCCAGTACTTC	CAISKGGGGVGETQYF
few	TRBJ2-3	TRBV7-3	TRBD2	TGTGCCAGCAGCTCCTCCCGGGAGGGTCGCAGCTCGGATACGCAGTATTTT	CASSSSREGRSSDTQYF
few	TRBJ1-2	TRBV4-1	TRBD1	TGCGCCAGCAGCCAGCGACCGGGACAGGGTTACGGCTACACCTTC	CASSQRPGQGYGYTF
many	TRBJ2-3	TRBV20-1	TRBD2	TGCAGTGCCGAAATACTAGCGGGGTACGGTACGCAGTATTTT	CSAEILAGYGTQYF
-	TRBJ1-3	TRBV7-2	-	TGTGCCAGCAGCATCAACGGAGGGCTCAACACCATATATTTT	CASSINGGLNTIYF
-	TRBJ2-7	TRBV30	-	TGTGCCTGGAGTGTTAAAGGGACGGCGTTCGAGCAGTACTTC	CAWSVKGTAFEQYF
-	TRBJ2-1	TRBV10-3	TRBD2	TGTGCCATCAGTGAGTTGGGCGGGGGCTACAATGAGCAGTTCTTC	CAISELGGGYNEQFF
few	TRBJ1-6	TRBV10-3	-	TGTGCCATCAGTGAACAGGGCCCCTATAATTCACCCCTCCACTTT	CAISEQGPYNSPLHF
many	TRBJ2-7	TRBV20-1	TRBD1	TGCAGTGCCAACCGACAGGGCTACGAGCAGTACTTC	CSANRQGYEQYF
-	TRBJ2-7	TRBV7-2	-	TGTGTCAGTAGTTTCACAGGGTACGAGCAGTACTTC	CVSSFTGYEQYF
few	TRBJ1-6	TRBV9	-	TGTGCCAGCAGTGTAGATCTTAGGGAGCATTCACCCCTCCACTTT	CASSVDLREHSPLHF
-	TRBJ2-3	TRBV12-5	-	TGTGCTAGTGGTCTGGGACTCTCCAGCACAGATACGCAGTATTTT	CASGLGLSSTDTQYF
-	TRBJ1-1	TRBV29-1	-	TGCAGCGGGCTCGGGCAGCGTGAAGCTTTCTTT	CSGLGQREAFF
-	TRBJ2-5	TRBV20-1	-	TGCAGTGCTGGCCCCCCGGGGGCCCTCCAAGAGACCCAGTACTTC	CSAGPPGALQETQYF
few	TRBJ2-5	TRBV20-1	TRBD2	TGCAGTGCCGCCCCTAGCGGGGGGACCCTCCAAGAGACCCAGTACTTC	CSAAPSGGTLQETQYF
few	TRBJ2-3	TRBV20-1	-	TGCAGTGCGGACAACTCTAGCACAGATACGCAGTATTTT	CSADNSSTDTQYF
-	TRBJ2-7	TRBV7-9	TRBD1	TGTGCCAGCAGCGAGACAGGGGTAAGCCACGAGCAGTACTTC	CASSETGVSHEQYF
few	TRBJ2-1	TRBV7-3	-	TGTGCCAGCAGCTTAAACCTAGTGGGTTATGGTGAGCAGTTCTTC	CASSLNLVGYGEQFF
-	TRBJ1-2	TRBV20-1	TRBD1	TGCAGTGCTAGACTAAGGACAGGGGAGGGCTACACCTTC	CSARLRTGEGYTF
-	TRBJ2-1	TRBV7-6	-	TGTGCCAGCAGCTTAAGGGGGAGGGGGGTCACAGTCTCCTACAATGAGCAGTTCTTC	CASSLRGRGVTVSYNEQFF
-	TRBJ2-3	TRBV5-1	-	TGCGCCAGCAGCTACCGGGGCCTAGATACGCAGTATTTT	CASSYRGLDTQYF
few	TRBJ2-3	TRBV10-3	TRBD2	TGTGCCATCAGCCCGACTAGCGAAAGCACAGATACGCAGTATTTT	CAISPTSESTDTQYF
-	TRBJ2-4	TRBV3-1	-	TGTGCCAGCAGCCAAGACGCGGCAGGGAACATTCAGTACTTC	CASSQDAAGNIQYF
-	TRBJ2-4	TRBV12-3/TRBV12-4	-	TGTGCCAGCAGTTTCTCAACGGGGAGTGTACGAAATGTCCCGGAGTACTTC	CASSFSTGSVRNVPEYF
few	TRBJ1-1	TRBV7-9	TRBD1	TGTGCCAGCAGCTGGACAGGGGGGGCTGAAGCTTTCTTT	CASSWTGGAEAFF
-	TRBJ1-2	TRBV5-1	-	TGCGCCAGCAGCTTGAGTCCTAGACAGAGCCACTATGGCTACACCTTC	CASSLSPRQSHYGYTF
few	TRBJ2-3	TRBV15	-	TGTGCCACCAGCAGAGAGGTGATCAGATCCCCAGATACGCAGTATTTT	CATSREVIRSPDTQYF
-	TRBJ2-3	TRBV15	-	TGTGCCACCAGCAGAGATATGACAGATACGCAGTATTTT	CATSRDMTDTQYF
-	TRBJ2-3	TRBV29-1	TRBD1	TGCAGCGTGGCACTAAGGGACAGGGGAGGTACGCAGTATTTT	CSVALRDRGGTQYF
many	TRBJ2-1	TRBV6-2/TRBV6-3	-	TGTGCCAGCACAACAGGGTACAATGAGCAGTTCTTC	CASTTGYNEQFF
-	TRBJ1-2	TRBV7-2	-	TGTGCCAGCAGCTGGGACACAACAGAAGGGGCCTTCTATGGCTACACCTTC	CASSWDTTEGAFYGYTF